A selection of T cell receptor beta chains follows, all from one sample in a study of T cell repertoires in cytomegalovirus infection. A single record per CDR3 protein comes from TCRdb applying MiXCR to the reads. The sample carries around 100,000 distinct CDR3 sequences, roughly 39% recorded once. For these TCRs, the target antigens are not known. Sequenced here: CD8+ T cells from cultured PBMCs, sampled from culture after CMV antigen stimulation. The receptors stem from a human donor in good health (CMV status not recorded). Some clones in this sample may be carry-over from other donors' samples. CDR3s include the opening cysteine and the closing phenylalanine or tryptophan. A D gene is named only where the DNA matches it firmly. Clone size, where shown, is once, few, many, or a class for clones that have expanded.

J: TRBJ2-1
D: TRBD2
V: TRBV27
size: -
CDR3: CASSSSGGPYNEQFF
DNA: TGTGCCAGCAGTTCTAGCGGGGGGCCCTACAATGAGCAGTTCTTC

J: TRBJ1-1
D: -
V: TRBV20-1
size: once
CDR3: CSAIYPDRWTEAFF
DNA: TGCAGTGCTATATACCCGGACAGATGGACTGAAGCTTTCTTT

J: TRBJ2-2
D: TRBD1
V: TRBV7-9
size: few
CDR3: CASSTDRAQGFPYGELFF
DNA: TGTGCCAGCAGCACAGACAGGGCTCAGGGATTCCCCTACGGGGAGCTGTTTTTT

J: TRBJ2-1
D: TRBD2
V: TRBV27
size: -
CDR3: CASTNGGAYNEQFF
DNA: TGTGCCAGCACAAACGGGGGGGCCTACAATGAGCAGTTCTTC

J: TRBJ1-5
D: -
V: TRBV19
size: few
CDR3: CASSILDSNQPQHF
DNA: TGTGCCAGTAGTATATTGGATAGCAATCAGCCCCAGCATTTT

J: TRBJ1-2
D: TRBD1
V: TRBV11-2
size: -
CDR3: CASSSGTGRRGYTF
DNA: TGTGCCAGCAGCTCCGGGACAGGGAGGCGGGGCTACACCTTC

J: TRBJ2-7
D: -
V: TRBV2
size: -
CDR3: CATKTGTRNEQYF
DNA: TGTGCCACAAAAACAGGGACGCGGAACGAGCAGTACTTC

J: TRBJ2-7
D: -
V: TRBV7-9
size: few
CDR3: CASSLSTTYEQYF
DNA: TGTGCCAGCAGCTTATCGACGACCTACGAGCAGTACTTC

J: TRBJ1-5
D: -
V: TRBV19
size: few
CDR3: CASRSGTRSNQPQHF
DNA: TGTGCCAGCCGTAGCGGGACAAGGAGCAATCAGCCCCAGCATTTT

J: TRBJ2-3
D: -
V: TRBV7-3
size: -
CDR3: CASSLLGGTDTQYF
DNA: TGTGCCAGCAGCTTACTCGGGGGCACAGATACGCAGTATTTT

J: TRBJ2-7
D: TRBD2
V: TRBV20-1
size: -
CDR3: CSAREVAGESYEQYF
DNA: TGCAGTGCTAGAGAGGTAGCGGGGGAGTCCTACGAGCAGTACTTC

J: TRBJ2-2
D: TRBD1
V: TRBV24-1
size: -
CDR3: CATSDRQGTGELFF
DNA: TGTGCCACCAGTGATAGACAGGGGACCGGGGAGCTGTTTTTT

J: TRBJ2-1
D: TRBD2
V: TRBV6-2/TRBV6-3
size: few
CDR3: CASSMTSFDEQFF
DNA: TGTGCCAGCAGTATGACTAGCTTCGATGAGCAGTTCTTC

J: TRBJ1-1
D: -
V: TRBV12-3/TRBV12-4
size: many
CDR3: CASSTDGPNTEAFF
DNA: TGTGCCAGCAGCACGGACGGACCCAACACTGAAGCTTTCTTT

J: TRBJ1-1
D: -
V: TRBV28
size: -
CDR3: CASTFLTGDTEAFF
DNA: TGTGCCAGCACTTTTCTGACAGGTGACACTGAAGCTTTCTTT

J: TRBJ2-3
D: -
V: TRBV2
size: -
CDR3: CASSDGYRSHPSTDTQYF
DNA: TGTGCCAGCAGTGATGGATACCGCAGCCATCCCAGCACAGATACGCAGTATTTT

J: TRBJ2-3
D: TRBD2
V: TRBV7-3
size: -
CDR3: CASSPLLAGGTDTQYF
DNA: TGTGCCAGCAGCCCACTACTAGCGGGGGGAACAGATACGCAGTATTTT

J: TRBJ2-1
D: -
V: TRBV20-1
size: -
CDR3: CSASSGIEQFF
DNA: TGCAGTGCTAGTTCGGGGATTGAGCAGTTCTTC

J: TRBJ2-7
D: -
V: TRBV14
size: -
CDR3: CASSQPGVDYEQYF
DNA: TGTGCCAGCAGCCAGCCAGGAGTGGACTACGAGCAGTACTTC

J: TRBJ2-1
D: TRBD2
V: TRBV20-1
size: many
CDR3: CSATGTSGGYNEQFF
DNA: TGCAGTGCGACCGGGACTAGCGGGGGTTACAATGAGCAGTTCTTC

J: TRBJ2-7
D: -
V: TRBV7-9
size: many
CDR3: CASSLSHEYEQYF
DNA: TGTGCCAGCAGCTTATCCCACGAATACGAGCAGTACTTC

J: TRBJ2-7
D: -
V: TRBV27
size: many
CDR3: CASSLSPVSYEQYF
DNA: TGTGCCAGCAGTTTATCACCGGTCTCCTACGAGCAGTACTTC

J: TRBJ2-7
D: TRBD1
V: TRBV7-2
size: -
CDR3: CASSFSQGPYSTYEQYF
DNA: TGTGCCAGCAGCTTTTCACAGGGGCCCTACAGTACCTACGAGCAGTACTTC

J: TRBJ2-7
D: TRBD1
V: TRBV4-1
size: few
CDR3: CASSQEFPGTGGYEQYF
DNA: TGCGCCAGCAGCCAAGAGTTCCCCGGGACAGGAGGCTACGAGCAGTACTTC

J: TRBJ1-1
D: -
V: TRBV15
size: -
CDR3: CATSRVPGERPEAFF
DNA: TGTGCCACCAGCAGAGTCCCAGGGGAGAGGCCTGAAGCTTTCTTT

J: TRBJ1-3
D: -
V: TRBV6-1
size: once
CDR3: CASSEVDSSGNTIYF
DNA: TGTGCCAGCAGTGAAGTCGACAGCTCTGGAAACACCATATATTTT

J: TRBJ2-5
D: -
V: TRBV20-1
size: -
CDR3: CSANLGAWETQYF
DNA: TGCAGTGCTAACTTGGGGGCCTGGGAGACCCAGTACTTC

J: TRBJ2-5
D: TRBD2
V: TRBV11-2
size: few
CDR3: CASSLPNGPDPLWTSGETQYF
DNA: TGTGCCAGCAGCCTACCCAACGGCCCAGACCCATTGTGGACTAGCGGGGAGACCCAGTACTTC

J: TRBJ1-2
D: -
V: TRBV6-1
size: -
CDR3: CASSTTGAFDGYTF
DNA: TGTGCCAGCAGTACTACAGGCGCCTTCGATGGCTACACCTTC

J: TRBJ2-5
D: -
V: TRBV7-6
size: -
CDR3: CASSSGLEQETQYF
DNA: TGTGCCAGCAGCTCCGGACTTGAACAAGAGACCCAGTACTTC

J: TRBJ2-7
D: TRBD2
V: TRBV4-1
size: -
CDR3: CASSQWAGGEQYF
DNA: TGCGCCAGCAGCCAGTGGGCGGGGGGCGAGCAGTACTTC

J: TRBJ2-6
D: -
V: TRBV6-8
size: -
CDR3: CASSYSDRSSSGANVLTF
DNA: TGTGCCAGCAGTTACTCCGACAGGAGTTCCTCTGGGGCCAACGTCCTGACTTTC

J: TRBJ2-7
D: -
V: TRBV12-3/TRBV12-4
size: -
CDR3: CASSLINYEQYF
DNA: TGTGCCAGCAGTTTAATTAACTACGAGCAGTACTTC

J: TRBJ1-1
D: -
V: TRBV28
size: -
CDR3: CASKRVSTEAFF
DNA: TGTGCCAGCAAGAGGGTGAGCACTGAAGCTTTCTTT

J: TRBJ2-7
D: -
V: TRBV7-6
size: many
CDR3: CASSLVPAEQYF
DNA: TGTGCCAGCAGCTTAGTTCCCGCCGAGCAGTACTTC

J: TRBJ2-7
D: TRBD1
V: TRBV7-2
size: few
CDR3: CASSFYRGHPYEQYF
DNA: TGTGCCAGCAGCTTCTACAGGGGGCATCCCTACGAGCAGTACTTC

J: TRBJ1-2
D: TRBD1
V: TRBV5-1
size: -
CDR3: CASSPSGTGEYGYTF
DNA: TGCGCCAGCAGCCCAAGCGGGACAGGGGAATATGGCTACACCTTC

J: TRBJ1-6
D: TRBD1
V: TRBV6-2/TRBV6-3
size: -
CDR3: CASSYERTGGDSPLHF
DNA: TGTGCCAGCAGTTACGAAAGGACAGGGGGTGATTCACCCCTCCACTTT

J: TRBJ2-5
D: TRBD2
V: TRBV7-6
size: -
CDR3: CASRDGTSGGARETQYF
DNA: TGTGCCAGCAGGGACGGGACTAGCGGGGGGGCCCGGGAGACCCAGTACTTC

J: TRBJ2-2
D: -
V: TRBV7-2
size: many
CDR3: CASSQLGELFF
DNA: TGTGCCAGCAGCCAACTTGGGGAGCTGTTTTTT

J: TRBJ2-1
D: -
V: TRBV12-3/TRBV12-4
size: once
CDR3: CASNIQNNEQFF
DNA: TGTGCCAGCAATATCCAGAACAATGAGCAGTTCTTC

J: TRBJ2-1
D: -
V: TRBV18
size: -
CDR3: CASSPEGNEQFF
DNA: TGTGCCAGCTCACCGGAAGGCAATGAGCAGTTCTTC

J: TRBJ2-3
D: -
V: TRBV5-3
size: -
CDR3: CASRGSTDTQYF
DNA: TGTGCCAGCAGAGGGAGTACAGATACGCAGTATTTT

J: TRBJ2-7
D: -
V: TRBV28
size: many
CDR3: CASTLVGPKGEQYF
DNA: TGTGCCAGCACTCTTGTGGGCCCCAAGGGCGAGCAGTACTTC

J: TRBJ2-7
D: TRBD1
V: TRBV4-1
size: -
CDR3: CASSQGTGGRNEQYF
DNA: TGCGCCAGCAGCCAAGGGACAGGGGGTCGAAACGAGCAGTACTTC

J: TRBJ2-7
D: -
V: TRBV19
size: -
CDR3: CASSTGLEQYF
DNA: TGTGCCAGTAGTACCGGACTCGAGCAGTACTTC

J: TRBJ2-7
D: -
V: TRBV5-6
size: few
CDR3: CASSWGGDEQYF
DNA: TGTGCCAGCAGCTGGGGCGGGGATGAGCAGTACTTC

J: TRBJ2-3
D: -
V: TRBV27
size: -
CDR3: CASSLRLDWLDTQYF
DNA: TGTGCCAGCAGTTTAAGGTTGGATTGGTTAGATACGCAGTATTTT

J: TRBJ2-1
D: TRBD2
V: TRBV6-1
size: -
CDR3: CASSDKAGVHAIYNEQFF
DNA: TGTGCCAGCAGTGACAAAGCGGGGGTCCATGCAATATACAATGAGCAGTTCTTC